Listed below are T cell receptor beta chains from one sample, sequenced in a study of shared clonotypes between healthy human individuals. Profiled with immunoSEQ multiplex PCR; TCRdb holds only in-frame clones, not every one. The sample comprises about 2.4 million clones, roughly nine tenths of which are singletons, and 0.11% to 0.15% rests with the top ten. Sequenced material: naive CD4+ T cells sorted from blood. The receptors derive from a young man in good health. CDR3s include the opening cysteine and the closing phenylalanine or tryptophan. D genes are given only for firm matches. Where a row states a size, it is once, few, many or the class of an expanded clone; other rows omit it.

>-|TRBJ2-7|TRBD1|TRBV5-1
CASSIRTGGEQYF
TGCGCCAGCAGCATACGGACAGGGGGAGAGCAGTACTTC
>-|TRBJ2-7|TRBD2|TRBV11-2
CASSLGWLAGSSYEQYF
TGTGCCAGCAGCTTAGGTTGGCTAGCGGGAAGCTCCTACGAGCAGTACTTC
>few|TRBJ1-5|TRBD1|TRBV5-1
CASSLEGQGNQPQHF
TGCGCCAGCAGCTTGGAGGGACAGGGGAATCAGCCCCAGCATTTT
>-|TRBJ1-2|-|TRBV7-2
CASSSVEDGHYGYTF
TGTGCCAGCAGCTCCGTAGAGGACGGGCACTATGGCTACACCTTC
>-|TRBJ2-5|TRBD2|TRBV5-1
CASSLDTSGGAGTQYF
TGCGCCAGCAGCTTGGATACTAGCGGGGGGGCCGGGACCCAGTACTTC
>-|TRBJ2-1|TRBD1|TRBV5-4
CASSLDRAHNEQFF
TGTGCCAGCAGTTTGGACAGGGCCCACAATGAGCAGTTCTTC
>-|TRBJ2-7|-|TRBV27
CASSLSWTFYEQYF
TGTGCCAGCAGTTTGAGTTGGACGTTCTACGAGCAGTACTTC
>-|TRBJ2-7|TRBD2|TRBV7-8
CASSSKREDHEQYF
TGTGCCAGCAGCTCCAAGCGGGAGGACCACGAGCAGTACTTC
>-|TRBJ1-6|-|TRBV2
CASMDSRGNSPLHF
TGTGCCAGCATGGACTCCCGAGGGAATTCACCCCTCCACTTT
>-|TRBJ2-3|TRBD2|TRBV7-9
CASSFGGVTDTQYF
TGTGCCAGCAGCTTTGGGGGGGTCACAGATACGCAGTATTTT
>-|TRBJ1-4|-|TRBV11-1
CASSFGTLDNEKLFF
TGTGCCAGCAGCTTCGGGACCCTGGATAATGAAAAACTGTTTTTT
>-|TRBJ2-7|-|TRBV7-9
CASSLARDRKGDEQYF
TGTGCCAGCAGCTTAGCAAGGGACCGGAAAGGGGACGAGCAGTACTTC
>-|TRBJ1-3|TRBD1|TRBV5-1
CASSSSYLGQSSGNTIYF
TGCGCCAGCAGCTCTTCGTACCTGGGACAGAGCTCTGGAAACACCATATATTTT
>-|TRBJ2-7|-|TRBV25-1
CASSFGVEQYF
TGTGCCAGCTCTTTTGGGGTTGAGCAGTACTTC
>-|TRBJ2-5|TRBD2|TRBV7-9
CASSQLPTSGVQETQYF
TGTGCCAGCAGCCAACTTCCGACTAGCGGGGTACAAGAGACCCAGTACTTC
>-|TRBJ2-5|TRBD2|TRBV2
CASSGLAGGVVGETQYF
TGTGCCAGCAGTGGACTAGCGGGAGGGGTAGTGGGAGAGACCCAGTACTTC
>-|TRBJ1-1|TRBD1|TRBV6-1
CASSEARDRGRSEAFF
TGTGCCAGCAGTGAAGCGCGGGACAGGGGGCGTTCTGAAGCTTTCTTT
>-|TRBJ1-4|TRBD1|TRBV6-1
CASSDGQGRLKEKLFF
TGTGCCAGCAGTGACGGACAGGGAAGATTGAAGGAAAAACTGTTTTTT
>-|TRBJ1-5|-|TRBV28
CASSLSLVVIKGNQPQHF
TGTGCCAGCAGTTTAAGCTTAGTCGTGATTAAGGGTAATCAGCCCCAGCATTTT
>-|TRBJ1-6|-|TRBV7-8
CASSSLENNSPLHF
TGTGCCAGCAGCTCCCTCGAGAATAATTCACCCCTCCACTTT
>once|TRBJ2-1|TRBD2|TRBV29-1
CSVDGIGLAVNEQFF
TGCAGCGTTGACGGTATAGGACTAGCGGTTAATGAGCAGTTCTTC
>-|TRBJ2-7|-|TRBV18
CASSPGRRTYEQYF
TGTGCCAGCTCACCGGGACGTAGGACCTACGAGCAGTACTTC
>-|TRBJ2-3|TRBD2|TRBV7-6
CASSPIRGGTDTQYF
TGTGCCAGCAGCCCCATCCGGGGGGGCACAGATACGCAGTATTTT
>-|TRBJ1-2|-|TRBV27
CASSTRQVDYGYTF
TGTGCCAGCAGTACACGACAGGTTGACTATGGCTACACCTTC
>-|TRBJ2-7|TRBD2|TRBV7-2
CASSSSGTSGRGEQYF
TGTGCCAGCAGCTCCTCCGGGACTAGCGGGAGGGGAGAGCAGTACTTC
>-|TRBJ2-7|-|TRBV19
CASSTGTGSYEQYF
TGTGCCAGTAGTACCGGGACTGGGTCCTACGAGCAGTACTTC
>few|TRBJ1-1|-|TRBV29-1
CSVTPQEGSTEAFF
TGCAGCGTCACTCCTCAGGAGGGGAGCACTGAAGCTTTCTTT
>-|TRBJ2-5|TRBD2|TRBV5-1
CASSLRSGRSGETQYF
TGCGCCAGCAGCTTGAGAAGCGGGAGGTCAGGAGAGACCCAGTACTTC
>-|TRBJ2-6|-|TRBV9
CASSPTIRDKSGANVLTF
TGTGCCAGCAGCCCTACGATCCGGGACAAGTCTGGGGCCAACGTCCTGACTTTC
>-|TRBJ2-7|-|TRBV30
CAWSATGIGEQYF
TGTGCCTGGAGCGCGACAGGAATCGGCGAGCAGTACTTC
>-|TRBJ1-4|-|TRBV7-2
CASSPRLANEKLFF
TGTGCCAGCAGCCCTCGGCTTGCTAATGAAAAACTGTTTTTT
>-|TRBJ2-5|-|TRBV15
CATSRVRETQYF
TGTGCCACCAGCAGAGTTAGGGAGACCCAGTACTTC
>-|TRBJ2-2|-|TRBV12-5
CASGLPPGELFF
TGTGCTAGTGGTCTCCCCCCCGGGGAGCTGTTTTTT
>-|TRBJ1-3|-|TRBV18
CASSPPGASGNTIYF
TGTGCCAGCTCACCACCGGGTGCCTCTGGAAACACCATATATTTT
>-|TRBJ1-4|-|TRBV19
CASSNGAMGEKLFF
TGTGCCAGTAGTAATGGGGCGATGGGTGAAAAACTGTTTTTT
>-|TRBJ1-1|-|TRBV7-3
CASSLMGEWSEAFF
TGTGCCAGCAGCTTAATGGGAGAATGGTCTGAAGCTTTCTTT
>-|TRBJ2-5|-|TRBV6-5
CASSQTGTQYF
TGTGCCAGCAGTCAGACCGGGACCCAGTACTTC
>few|TRBJ1-1|-|TRBV7-2
CASSLGRNTEAFF
TGTGCCAGCAGCTTAGGCAGGAACACTGAAGCTTTCTTT
>-|TRBJ1-6|-|TRBV5-6
CASSLVLGGSPLHF
TGTGCCAGCAGCTTGGTGCTGGGGGGCTCACCCCTCCACTTT
>-|TRBJ1-2|TRBD1|TRBV5-1
CASSSGQDYGYTF
TGCGCCAGCAGCTCGGGACAGGACTATGGCTACACCTTC
>-|TRBJ2-5|-|TRBV5-4
CASSLDVGQETQYF
TGTGCCAGCAGCTTGGATGTGGGGCAAGAGACCCAGTACTTC
>-|TRBJ1-1|TRBD1|TRBV7-3
CASSPQGQGAGAFF
TGTGCCAGCAGCCCACAAGGACAGGGGGCAGGAGCTTTCTTT
>once|TRBJ1-3|-|TRBV30
CAWSNTGLGGNTIYF
TGTGCCTGGTCCAACACAGGCCTCGGGGGAAACACCATATATTTT
>-|TRBJ2-5|TRBD2|TRBV7-2
CASSPRISSGRASPETQYF
TGTGCCAGCAGCCCACGTATAAGTAGCGGGAGGGCCTCCCCAGAGACCCAGTACTTC
>-|TRBJ1-1|TRBD1|TRBV28
CASSIQGAHTEAFF
TGTGCCAGCAGTATACAGGGGGCACACACTGAAGCTTTCTTT
>-|TRBJ1-3|-|TRBV9
CASSASTGSGNTIYF
TGTGCCAGCAGCGCATCGACGGGCTCTGGAAACACCATATATTTT
>-|TRBJ2-2|-|TRBV19
CASTERSPNTGELFF
TGTGCCAGTACTGAGCGTTCACCTAACACCGGGGAGCTGTTTTTT
>-|TRBJ2-1|-|TRBV5-5
CASSRAGTFGSDEQFF
TGTGCCAGCAGTCGAGCCGGGACCTTCGGCAGCGATGAGCAGTTCTTC
>-|TRBJ1-5|TRBD1|TRBV9
CASSPGGQANQPQHF
TGTGCCAGCAGCCCGGGGGGACAGGCCAATCAGCCCCAGCATTTT
>-|TRBJ2-2|-|TRBV6-5
CASRTGPNTGELFF
TGTGCCAGCAGAACGGGACCCAACACCGGGGAGCTGTTTTTT
>-|TRBJ2-7|TRBD1|TRBV28
CASGPIDRESRQYF
TGTGCCAGCGGGCCGATCGACAGGGAGAGTAGGCAGTACTTC
>-|TRBJ2-7|TRBD2|TRBV19
CASSGVAGGSYEQYF
TGTGCCAGTAGTGGGGTAGCGGGAGGCTCCTACGAGCAGTACTTC
>-|TRBJ1-1|-|TRBV29-1
CSTTGSGTEAFF
TGCAGCACTACAGGGTCCGGCACTGAAGCTTTCTTT
>-|TRBJ2-5|TRBD2|TRBV5-6
CASSLNLAGGETQYF
TGTGCCAGCAGCTTAAATCTAGCGGGGGGGGAGACCCAGTACTTC